Below are 10 T cell receptor beta chains sequenced from a single sample in a study of T cell responses to AZD1222 COVID-19 vaccine (dated by TCRdb to 2020 to 2022). Library construction relied on the immunoSEQ multiplex PCR assay. TCRdb took this table from immuneACCESS and kept in-frame rearrangements with V and J called. Such tables lack part of the clones; where checked against another copy, unresolved V genes explain under half of the gap, and the rest is unexplained. In this sample the table shows about 120,000 clones, roughly 90% of which occur a single time. About 3.7% of the sample belongs to the ten largest clones. Sample time point, as interpreted from the label and publication: baseline before first vaccination. Sequencing used peripheral blood, obtained on day 0 of AZD1222 vaccination. These receptors all come from an adult in good health.

The rearrangement links TRBV9 to TRBJ2-7; D tentatively fits TRBD1 or TRBD2 (5 bases each). The CDR3 extends over 15 amino acids. From germline, CDR1 is SGDLS and CDR2 YYNGEE. V gave up 0 bases and J gave up 4 bases, with 14 bases separating them. The CDR3 nucleotides read TGTGCCAGCAGCGTAGGGGGGTCTGAATTATACGAGCAGTACTTC. It translates to CASSVGGSELYEQYF.

The CDR3 region is CASSLRGLAGGNEQFF. The CDR3 DNA sequence: TGTGCCAGCAGCTTAAGGGGACTAGCGGGGGGAAATGAGCAGTTCTTC. The rearrangement uses TRBV7-3 and TRBJ2-1, with 15 bases lining up with TRBD2. The CDR3 covers 16 residues. CDR1 is SGHTA, CDR2 FQGTGA, per germline. Trimming removed 1 base from V and 7 bases from J; junction bases left unmatched: 2.

This clone has only a few counts. The chain is built from TRBV5-6 and TRBJ2-3; TRBD1 might be the D (6 bases). With 0 bases removed from V and 1 base from J, the gap between germline ends came to 21 bases. The CDR3 length is 19 residues. The germline V gene has CDR1 SGHDT and CDR2 YYEEEE. The CDR3 region has the DNA TGTGCCAGCAGCTTGGTTGTCCTCTCCGGGACACCACGCACAGATACGCAGTATTTT. Its translation: CASSLVVLSGTPRTDTQYF.

The chain carries TRBV18 and TRBJ1-2; possibly TRBD1 for D (5 bases). Germline V gene lookup returns CDR1 KGHSH and CDR2 LQKENI. V was clipped by 2 bases and J by 4 bases, with 8 bases between them. CDR3 size: 13 residues. The chain's CDR3 is CASSPSQGYGYTF. CDR3 nucleotides: TGTGCCAGCTCACCATCCCAGGGCTATGGCTACACCTTC.

The chain combines TRBV6-5 with TRBJ1-1; possibly TRBD1 for D (5 bases). The CDR3 runs to 13 residues. Looked up from germline, CDR1 is MNHEY and CDR2 is SVGAGI. V was pared by 6 bases and J by 4 bases, with 12 bases between. The CDR3 here is CASRDTRGTEAFF. The CDR3 DNA reads as TGTGCCAGCAGGGACACGAGGGGCACTGAAGCTTTCTTT.

The chain carries TRBV25-1 and TRBJ2-3; 9 bases align to TRBD2. Unmatched junction bases numbered 8, after V lost 2 bases and J lost 5 bases. Germline V CDR1 and CDR2: MGHDK, SYGVNS. This CDR3 has 16 residues. CDR3 loop: CASSEKRGGAGDTQYF. The CDR3 DNA reads as TGTGCCAGCAGTGAAAAGCGCGGGGGGGCCGGAGATACGCAGTATTTT.

The chain joins TRBV12-3 or TRBV12-4 to TRBJ2-3; no definite D call. V dropped 1 base and J dropped 8 bases, with 4 bases sitting between them. The length of the CDR3 is 11 residues. The CDR3 region is CASSLESTQYF. The CDR3 DNA sequence: TGTGCCAGCAGTTTAGAGTCTACGCAGTATTTT.

This clone was found once. CDR3 loop: CASSPGAGVDYGYTF. Here the CDR3 DNA reads TGTGCCAGCAGTCCCGGGGCGGGTGTGGACTATGGCTACACCTTC. V gene TRBV6-5 combines with J gene TRBJ1-2; TRBD1 is a possible D gene (5 bases). The length of the CDR3 is 15 residues. V was trimmed by 5 bases and J by 3 bases, leaving 16 bases between them. From germline, CDR1 is MNHEY and CDR2 SVGAGI.

This chain connects TRBV2 to TRBJ1-4, with D possibly TRBD1 on 5 matching bases. Germline CDR1 is SNHLY and CDR2 is FYNNEI. Trimming took 2 bases from V and 8 from J, leaving 12 bases between them. This CDR3 contains 14 residues. Here the CDR3 DNA reads TGTGCCAGCAGTGAACCCCAGACAGACGAAAAACTGTTTTTT. The encoded protein is CASSEPQTDEKLFF.

This clone was seen a handful of times. CDR3 nucleotides: TGTGCCAGCAGCGGACAGGGGACCACCGGGGAGCTGTTTTTT. Translating gives CASSGQGTTGELFF. This chain links TRBV2 with TRBJ2-2; 9 nucleotides agree with TRBD1. Germline CDR1 reads SNHLY; CDR2 reads FYNNEI. The CDR3 runs 14 residues. J gave up 4 bases and V 6 bases, and 3 bases lay outside the gene matches.